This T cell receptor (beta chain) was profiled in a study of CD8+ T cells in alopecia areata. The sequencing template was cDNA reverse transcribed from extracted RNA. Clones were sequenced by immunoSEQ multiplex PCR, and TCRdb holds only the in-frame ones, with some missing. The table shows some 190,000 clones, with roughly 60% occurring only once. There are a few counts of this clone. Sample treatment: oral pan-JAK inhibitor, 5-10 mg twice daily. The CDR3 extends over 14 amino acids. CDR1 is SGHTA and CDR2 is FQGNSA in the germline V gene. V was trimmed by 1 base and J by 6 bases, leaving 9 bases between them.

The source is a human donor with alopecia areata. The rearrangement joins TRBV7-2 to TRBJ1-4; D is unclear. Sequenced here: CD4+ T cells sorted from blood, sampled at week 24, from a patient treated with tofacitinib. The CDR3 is CASSLGAGYEKLFF. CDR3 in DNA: TGTGCCAGCAGCTTAGGGGCGGGTTATGAAAAACTGTTTTTT.